The 2 T cell receptor beta chains listed next were all sequenced from one sample in a study of CD4+ T cells in melanoma. The repertoire was sequenced with immunoSEQ multiplex PCR; TCRdb's copy has only in-frame clones and lacks some. The sample yields roughly 20,000 clones, around 79% seen once. Sequencing used cells from a culture (not recorded whether cultured in vitro). These receptors were taken from a human donor with melanoma.

This rearrangement joins TRBV30 to TRBJ1-2, with D perhaps TRBD1 (5 bases). This CDR3 comprises 11 residues. The V gene lost 1 base and the J gene lost 7 bases, with 7 bases spanning the gap. Looked up from germline, CDR1 is GTSNPN and CDR2 is SVGIG (reference sequence). The CDR3 region is CAWSAGRGYTF. CDR3 sequence (DNA): TGTGCCTGGAGTGCGGGACGTGGCTACACCTTC.

The gene calls are TRBV11-3 and TRBJ2-1; 7 bases are shared with TRBD2. V was clipped by 5 bases and J by 0 bases; unmatched bases: 4. The CDR3 contains 15 residues. Germline V gives CDR1 SGHNT, CDR2 YENEEA. The chain's CDR3 is CASSGSGDSYNEQFF. The DNA for the CDR3 is TGTGCCAGCAGCGGGAGCGGGGACTCCTACAATGAGCAGTTCTTC.